This TCR beta chain is from a study of shared clonotypes between healthy human individuals. V was shortened by 3 bases and J by 5 bases, with 19 bases between the two germline ends. CDR1 is WNHNN, CDR2 SYGVQD, per germline (reference sequence). The CDR3 has 16 amino acids. The repertoire was sequenced with immunoSEQ multiplex PCR; TCRdb's copy has only in-frame clones and lacks some. There are roughly 2,300,000 clones in the sample; under 95% occur only once, and 0.3% to 0.45% lies in the top ten. This receptor was identified in a man younger than 35 in good health. Some clones in this sample may be carry-over from other donors' samples. The chain joins TRBV10-1 to TRBJ1-1; tentative D call: TRBD1 (5 bases). Source material: naive CD4+ T cells from PBMCs. Subset here: CD45RA+ positively selected. The CDR3 here is CASSDWGRMEDTEAFF. The CDR3 coding sequence is TGCGCCAGCAGTGATTGGGGCAGAATGGAGGATACTGAAGCTTTCTTT.